Detailed here is one T cell receptor (beta chain). The table came from immunoSEQ multiplex PCR; TCRdb's copy has only in-frame clones and leaves some out. The top ten hold approximately 16% of the sample, which has about 110,000 clones, around nine tenths seen once. The V gene's germline CDR1 is KGHSH and CDR2 LQKENI. Trimming stripped 6 bases from V and 3 bases from J, with 25 bases between. The CDR3 runs to 18 residues. The data are from a study of control samples from healthy donors and cancer patients. V gene TRBV18 combines with J gene TRBJ2-3; D might be TRBD1 (6 bases). The source of this sequence is a woman in her forties or fifties in good health. Material for sequencing was blood. The CDR3 sequence is CASSRRPVDRLGTDTQYF. For the CDR3, the DNA is TGTGCCAGCTCCCGCAGACCCGTTGACAGGTTGGGAACAGATACGCAGTATTTT. Full variable domain (missing parts from reference TRBV18 and TRBJ2-3): NAGVMQNPRHLVRRRGQEARLRCSPMKGHSHVYWYRQLPEEGLKFMVYLQKENIIDESGMPKERFSAEFPKEGPSILRIQQVVRGDSAAYFCASSRRPVDRLGTDTQYFGPGTRLTVL.